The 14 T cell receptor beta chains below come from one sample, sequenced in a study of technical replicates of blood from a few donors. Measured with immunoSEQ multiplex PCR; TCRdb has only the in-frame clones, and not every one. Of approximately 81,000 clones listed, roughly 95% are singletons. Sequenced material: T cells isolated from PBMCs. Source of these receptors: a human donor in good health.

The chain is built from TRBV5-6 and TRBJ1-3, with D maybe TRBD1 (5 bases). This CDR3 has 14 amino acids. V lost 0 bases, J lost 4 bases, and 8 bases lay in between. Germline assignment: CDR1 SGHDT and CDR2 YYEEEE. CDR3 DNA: TGTGCCAGCAGCTTGGTCAGGGTCGGAAACACCATATATTTT. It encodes CASSLVRVGNTIYF.

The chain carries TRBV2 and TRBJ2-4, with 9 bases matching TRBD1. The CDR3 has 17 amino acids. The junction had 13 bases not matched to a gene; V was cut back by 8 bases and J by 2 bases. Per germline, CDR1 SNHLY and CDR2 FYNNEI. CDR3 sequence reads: CASRGLSQGATKNIQYF. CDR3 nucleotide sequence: TGTGCCAGCCGAGGTTTATCACAGGGGGCAACCAAAAACATTCAGTACTTC.

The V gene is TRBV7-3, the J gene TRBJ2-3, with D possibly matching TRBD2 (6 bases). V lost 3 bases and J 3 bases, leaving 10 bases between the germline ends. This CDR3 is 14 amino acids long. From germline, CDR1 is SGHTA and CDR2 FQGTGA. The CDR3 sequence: CASSFNAGTDTQYF. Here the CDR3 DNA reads TGTGCCAGCAGCTTTAATGCGGGAACAGATACGCAGTATTTT.

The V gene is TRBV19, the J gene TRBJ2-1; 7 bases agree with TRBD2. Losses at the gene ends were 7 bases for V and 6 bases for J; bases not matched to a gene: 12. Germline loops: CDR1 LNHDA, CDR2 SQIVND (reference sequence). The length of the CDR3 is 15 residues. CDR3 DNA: TGTGCCAGTAAGGCGGGAGTTAGTCGTCCCAATGAGCAGTTCTTC. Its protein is CASKAGVSRPNEQFF.

CDR3 sequence reads: CASSLFGTGNLNQPQHF. CDR3 DNA: TGTGCCAGCAGTTTATTCGGGACAGGCAATTTAAATCAGCCCCAGCATTTT. The genes are TRBV27 and TRBJ1-5; 8 bases align to TRBD1. This CDR3 region has 17 residues. The junction had 9 bases not matched to a gene; V was cut back by 1 base and J by 4 bases. Germline CDR1 MNHEY, CDR2 SMNVEV (reference sequence).

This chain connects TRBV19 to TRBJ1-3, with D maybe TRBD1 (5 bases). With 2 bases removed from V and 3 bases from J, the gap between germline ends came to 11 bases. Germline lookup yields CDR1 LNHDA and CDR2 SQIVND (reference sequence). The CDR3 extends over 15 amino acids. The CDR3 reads CASSIIWGVGNTIYF. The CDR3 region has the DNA TGTGCCAGTAGTATAATCTGGGGGGTTGGAAACACCATATATTTT.

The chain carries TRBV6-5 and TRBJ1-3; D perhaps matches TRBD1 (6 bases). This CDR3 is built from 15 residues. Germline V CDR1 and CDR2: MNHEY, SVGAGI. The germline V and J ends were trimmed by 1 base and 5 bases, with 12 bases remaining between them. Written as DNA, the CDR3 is TGTGCCAGCAGTTACTTACAGGGAAGGAGAAACACCATATATTTT. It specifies CASSYLQGRRNTIYF.

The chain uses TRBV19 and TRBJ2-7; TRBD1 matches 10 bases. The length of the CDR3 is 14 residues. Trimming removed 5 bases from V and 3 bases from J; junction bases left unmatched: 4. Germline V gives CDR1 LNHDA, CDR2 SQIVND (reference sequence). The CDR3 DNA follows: TGTGCCAGTAGTTCCGGGACAGGGGACTACGAGCAGTACTTC. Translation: CASSSGTGDYEQYF.

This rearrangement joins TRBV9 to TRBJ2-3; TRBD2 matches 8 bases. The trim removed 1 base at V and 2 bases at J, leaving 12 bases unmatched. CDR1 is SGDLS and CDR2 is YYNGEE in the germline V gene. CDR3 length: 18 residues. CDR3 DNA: TGTGCCAGCAGCGTATCGGTGGATACTAGCGGCCCCACAGATACGCAGTATTTT. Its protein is CASSVSVDTSGPTDTQYF.

DNA for the CDR3: TGTGCCAGCAGCTTAGACCGAGCTGCCGCCGGGGAGCTGTTTTTT. It is translated as CASSLDRAAAGELFF. V usage is TRBV7-2 and J usage is TRBJ2-2; D unclear. Germline CDR1 and CDR2: SGHTA and FQGNSA. The CDR3 is made up of 15 amino acids. V was pared by 1 base and J by 6 bases, with 12 bases between.

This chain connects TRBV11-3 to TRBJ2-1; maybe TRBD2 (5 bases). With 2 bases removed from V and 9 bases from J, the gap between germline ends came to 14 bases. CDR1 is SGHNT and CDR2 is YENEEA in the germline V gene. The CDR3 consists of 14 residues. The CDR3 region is CASSLIEGSSEQFF. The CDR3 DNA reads TGTGCCAGCAGCTTAATCGAGGGCTCTAGTGAGCAGTTCTTC.

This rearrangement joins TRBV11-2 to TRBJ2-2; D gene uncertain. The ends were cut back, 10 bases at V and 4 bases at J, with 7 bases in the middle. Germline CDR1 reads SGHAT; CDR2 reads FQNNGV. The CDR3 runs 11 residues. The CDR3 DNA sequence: TGTGCCACCCCGAGCACCGGGGAGCTGTTTTTT. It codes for CATPSTGELFF.

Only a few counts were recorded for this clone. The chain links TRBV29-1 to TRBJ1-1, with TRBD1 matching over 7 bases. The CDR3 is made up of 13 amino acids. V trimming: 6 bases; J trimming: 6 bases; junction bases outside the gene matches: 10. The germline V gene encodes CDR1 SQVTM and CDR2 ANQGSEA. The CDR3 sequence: CSVVHDRESEAFF. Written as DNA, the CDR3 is TGCAGCGTGGTACACGACAGGGAGTCTGAAGCTTTCTTT.

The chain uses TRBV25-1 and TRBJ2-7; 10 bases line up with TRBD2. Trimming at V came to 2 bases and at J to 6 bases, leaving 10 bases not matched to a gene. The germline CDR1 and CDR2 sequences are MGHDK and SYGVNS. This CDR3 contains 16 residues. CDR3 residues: CASSEPGLARLGEQYF. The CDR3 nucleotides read TGTGCCAGCAGTGAACCGGGACTAGCGAGGTTAGGCGAGCAGTACTTC.